Shown below are 26 T cell receptor beta chains from a single sample sequenced in a study of control samples from healthy donors and cancer patients. Using immunoSEQ multiplex PCR, the repertoire was profiled, and TCRdb retains in-frame clones only, with some absent. The repertoire consists of about 140,000 clones, with 88% occurring once and the leading ten covering roughly 8.4%. The sequenced sample was blood. The source of these receptors is a woman aged 30 to 39 in good health.

The chain uses TRBV28 and TRBJ2-7, with 13 bases identical to TRBD2. The J segment lost 2 bases and the V segment lost 6 bases, leaving 4 bases of the junction unmatched. CDR1 MDHEN and CDR2 SYDVKM come from the germline V gene. The CDR3 loop spans 15 amino acids. The CDR3 coding sequence is TGTGCCAGCAGCCAAACTAGCGGGAGGGCCTACGAGCAGTACTTC. Residues: CASSQTSGRAYEQYF.

The CDR3 sequence is CASSPHGLGDQPQHF. The CDR3 bases are TGTGCCAGCAGCCCTCATGGGCTGGGGGATCAGCCCCAGCATTTT. The chain links TRBV28 to TRBJ1-5; maybe TRBD1 (5 bases). The CDR3 contains 15 residues. Trimming shortened V by 6 bases and J by 5 bases, and 17 bases separated the two germline ends. CDR1 and CDR2 from the germline V gene are MDHEN and SYDVKM.

This chain connects TRBV25-1 to TRBJ2-5; TRBD2 aligns across 7 bases. This CDR3 has 15 residues. The germline V gene has CDR1 MGHDK and CDR2 SYGVNS. V lost 2 bases, J lost 5 bases, and 8 bases stayed unmatched. The CDR3 bases are TGTGCCAGCAGTGAACCCGCGGGAGTTGGGGAGACCCAGTACTTC. Amino acids: CASSEPAGVGETQYF. Full variable domain (missing parts from reference TRBV25-1 and TRBJ2-5): EADIYQTPRYLVIGTGKKITLECSQTMGHDKMYWYQQDPGMELHLIHYSYGVNSTEKGDLSSESTVSRIRTEHFPLTLESARPSHTSQYLCASSEPAGVGETQYFGPGTRLLVL.

The chain combines TRBV6-1 with TRBJ2-7; a possible D gene is TRBD1 (6 bases). With 3 bases removed from V and 7 bases from J, the gap between germline ends came to 7 bases. Germline V gives CDR1 MNHNS, CDR2 SASEGT. This CDR3 is built from 11 residues. This CDR3 reads CASSDRGEQYF. CDR3 nucleotides: TGTGCCAGCAGTGACAGGGGTGAGCAGTACTTC.

This clone was recorded once. The CDR3 DNA is TGCAGCGCCGAGACACAGAACACTGAAGCTTTCTTT. It yields the protein CSAETQNTEAFF. V usage is TRBV29-1 and J usage is TRBJ1-1; D gene unclear. V was clipped by 7 bases and J by 1 base, with 10 bases between them. This CDR3 has 12 residues. Germline values: CDR1 SQVTM, CDR2 ANQGSEA.

This clone was seen a single time. V gene TRBV28 combines with J gene TRBJ2-1; TRBD1 aligns across 9 bases. V gave up 6 bases and J gave up 4 bases; unmatched junction bases: 10. The germline gives CDR1 MDHEN, CDR2 SYDVKM. The CDR3 totals 16 residues. CDR3 DNA: TGTGCCAGCAGGCCCGCCCGGGACAGGGCATACAATGAGCAGTTCTTC. As protein: CASRPARDRAYNEQFF.

This clone was seen just once. V usage is TRBV19 and J usage is TRBJ2-7, with 7 nucleotides matching TRBD2. Germline lookup yields CDR1 LNHDA and CDR2 SQIVND (reference sequence). The CDR3 is 15 amino acids. With 1 base clipped from V and 4 bases from J, the junction kept 7 bases outside the gene matches. CDR3 protein: CASSIVEGGRYEQYF. The DNA for the CDR3 is TGTGCCAGTAGTATAGTGGAGGGAGGGAGATACGAGCAGTACTTC.

Relative to its sample, this clone is large. V gene TRBV9 combines with J gene TRBJ2-1; TRBD2 aligns across 9 bases. This CDR3 has 15 amino acids. Unmatched junction bases numbered 10, after V lost 4 bases and J lost 8 bases. Germline V gives CDR1 SGDLS, CDR2 YYNGEE. The CDR3 reads CASSQLSGSGHEQFF. In DNA, the CDR3 is TGTGCCAGCAGCCAACTTAGCGGGAGTGGGCATGAGCAGTTCTTC.

V is TRBV19 and J is TRBJ1-1; perhaps TRBD1 as D (5 bases). With 2 bases removed from V and 2 bases from J, the gap between germline ends came to 15 bases. Germline CDR1 LNHDA, CDR2 SQIVND (reference sequence). The CDR3 has 16 amino acids. The CDR3 DNA sequence: TGTGCCAGTAGTATACCCACCAGGGAGTATAACACTGAAGCTTTCTTT. Translation: CASSIPTREYNTEAFF. Variable domain in full (rest from reference TRBV19 and TRBJ1-1): DGGITQSPKYLFRKEGQNVTLSCEQNLNHDAMYWYRQDPGQGLRLIYYSQIVNDFQKGDIAEGYSVSREKKESFPLTVTSAQKNPTAFYLCASSIPTREYNTEAFFGQGTRLTVV.

The J gene is TRBJ2-2, the V gene TRBV3-1 (or the pseudogene TRBV3-2); 11 nucleotides match TRBD2. The CDR3 length is 17 residues. Per the germline V gene, CDR1 is LGHDT and CDR2 is YNNKEL (reference sequence). Germline trimming cut 4 bases from V and 2 bases from J; bases unmatched to any gene: 6. This CDR3 is CASSLWTSGFNTGELFF. The CDR3 DNA follows: TGTGCCAGCAGCCTCTGGACTAGCGGGTTCAACACCGGGGAGCTGTTTTTT.

The chain couples TRBV7-3 to TRBJ2-3; TRBD1 matches at 8 bases. Germline V gene data show CDR1 as SGHTA and CDR2 as FQGTGA. This CDR3 has 16 amino acids. Losses at the gene ends were 3 bases for V and 2 bases for J; bases not matched to a gene: 7. CDR3 in DNA: TGTGCCAGCAGCTTCGACCCGACAGGGGCCACAGATACGCAGTATTTT. Protein: CASSFDPTGATDTQYF.

The rearrangement uses TRBV9 and TRBJ2-3; the D is unclear. CDR3 size: 15 residues. V was trimmed by 0 bases and J by 0 bases, leaving 8 bases between them. Germline V gene lookup returns CDR1 SGDLS and CDR2 YYNGEE. The CDR3 DNA sequence: TGTGCCAGCAGCGTAGGAACGGCTAGCACAGATACGCAGTATTTT. It codes for CASSVGTASTDTQYF. The full variable domain, rest sourced from reference TRBV9 and TRBJ2-3, is DSGVTQTPKHLITATGQRVTLRCSPRSGDLSVYWYQQSLDQGLQFLIQYYNGEERAKGNILERFSAQQFPDLHSELNLSSLELGDSALYFCASSVGTASTDTQYFGPGTRLTVL.

This clone was observed a single time. The rearrangement joins TRBV7-2 to TRBJ2-3; 9 nucleotides line up with TRBD1. The CDR3 is made up of 14 amino acids. Germline V gene data show CDR1 as SGHTA and CDR2 as FQGNSA. V was pared by 5 bases and J by 2 bases, with 2 bases of the junction left unmatched. This CDR3 is CASSGTGHTDTQYF. The CDR3 nucleotides are TGTGCCAGCAGCGGGACAGGGCACACAGATACGCAGTATTTT.

The chain carries TRBV2 and TRBJ1-1, with 10 bases that match TRBD1. From germline, CDR1 is SNHLY and CDR2 FYNNEI. The CDR3 contains 16 residues. Germline trimming cut 4 bases from V and 0 bases from J; bases unmatched to any gene: 5. Here the CDR3 DNA reads TGTGCCAGCAGTGTCCGACAGGGGGCAATGAACACTGAAGCTTTCTTT. Its protein product is CASSVRQGAMNTEAFF.

The rearrangement uses TRBV27 and TRBJ2-6; 10 nucleotides agree with TRBD2. The trim removed 10 bases at V and 0 bases at J, leaving 9 bases unmatched. The germline V gene has CDR1 MNHEY and CDR2 SMNVEV (reference sequence). CDR3 size: 17 residues. The DNA for the CDR3 is TGTGCCACCTCAGTGGGACTAGCGTACTCTGGGGCCAACGTCCTGACTTTC. Translated, it gives CATSVGLAYSGANVLTF. Complete variable domain (other parts from reference TRBV27 and TRBJ2-6): EAQVTQNPRYLITVTGKKLTVTCSQNMNHEYMSWYRQDPGLGLRQIYYSMNVEVTDKGDVPEGYKVSRKEKRNFPLILESPSPNQTSLYFCATSVGLAYSGANVLTFGAGSRLTVL.

This clone has more than one count but fewer than ten. The chain employs TRBV5-1 and TRBJ2-3; the D gene is possibly TRBD2 (5 bases). Germline CDR1 and CDR2: SGHRS and YFSETQ. The V and J ends lost 0 bases and 3 bases respectively, with 8 bases between them. The CDR3 totals 14 residues. The CDR3 loop is CASSLGPGTDTQYF. CDR3 in DNA: TGCGCCAGCAGCTTGGGGCCGGGGACAGATACGCAGTATTTT.

V is TRBV30 and J is TRBJ1-2, with D unresolved. The CDR3 loop spans 16 amino acids. Germline V gives CDR1 GTSNPN, CDR2 SVGIG (reference sequence). Trimming removed 0 bases at V and 4 bases at J, with 18 bases between. The CDR3 here is CAWSVLADFVSYGYTF. CDR3 DNA sequence: TGTGCCTGGAGTGTACTGGCCGACTTCGTCAGCTATGGCTACACCTTC.

This clone was counted a single time. V usage is TRBV5-4 and J usage is TRBJ2-1; TRBD2 might be the D (5 bases). V lost 1 base and J lost 8, with 10 bases in between. Germline values: CDR1 SGHNT, CDR2 YYREEE (reference sequence). This CDR3 comprises 13 residues. The CDR3 spells CASSLTSSYEQFF. Here the CDR3 DNA reads TGTGCCAGCAGCTTGACTAGTTCCTATGAGCAGTTCTTC.

This clone has more than one count but fewer than ten. This CDR3 is CASRRPGQENESRMAQHF. As DNA, the CDR3 is TGTGCCAGCAGGCGTCCAGGGCAGGAGAACGAGTCAAGAATGGCCCAGCATTTT. V usage is TRBV2 and J usage is TRBJ1-5, with D possibly matching TRBD1 (5 bases). The length of the CDR3 is 18 residues. The germline V gene has CDR1 SNHLY and CDR2 FYNNEI. V dropped 6 bases and J dropped 11 bases, with 32 bases sitting between them.

V gene TRBV6-5 combines with J gene TRBJ1-6; D is unresolved. The CDR3 length is 15 residues. V shed 5 bases and J shed 10 bases, with 18 bases lying between them. CDR1 and CDR2 from the germline V gene are MNHEY and SVGAGI. The CDR3 DNA reads as TGTGCCAGCAGTCCCCACAACCCTCTAAACTCACCCCTCCACTTT. This gives the protein CASSPHNPLNSPLHF.

The chain has TRBV5-1 and TRBJ1-2; D possibly corresponds to TRBD1 (5 bases). In germline, CDR1 is SGHRS, CDR2 YFSETQ. The CDR3 length is 14 residues. Deletions cut 3 bases from V and 4 bases from J, with 13 bases between. The CDR3 sequence: CASSSDGGAYGYTF. Here the CDR3 DNA reads TGCGCCAGCAGCTCGGATGGCGGGGCCTATGGCTACACCTTC.

J is TRBJ2-2 and V is TRBV9; D uncertain. Germline loops: CDR1 SGDLS, CDR2 YYNGEE. Trimming removed 4 bases at V and 2 bases at J, with 9 bases between. This CDR3 comprises 14 residues. The CDR3 loop is CASSSSPNTGELFF. The CDR3 DNA follows: TGTGCCAGCAGCTCCAGCCCCAACACCGGGGAGCTGTTTTTT. The whole variable domain, filled in from reference TRBV9 and TRBJ2-2, reads DSGVTQTPKHLITATGQRVTLRCSPRSGDLSVYWYQQSLDQGLQFLIQYYNGEERAKGNILERFSAQQFPDLHSELNLSSLELGDSALYFCASSSSPNTGELFFGEGSRLTVL.

Notes on this clone: Other DNA variants within this sample encode the same CDR3. The V gene is TRBV2, the J gene TRBJ2-5; D is undetermined. CDR3 length equals 12 residues. The germline CDR1 and CDR2 sequences are SNHLY and FYNNEI. Trimming shortened V by 4 bases and J by 5 bases, and 8 bases separated the two germline ends. CDR3: CASSGQVETQYF. The CDR3 DNA reads as TGTGCCAGCAGTGGCCAGGTCGAGACCCAGTACTTC.

The genes are TRBV21-1 and TRBJ2-7; no DNA check was done on the table's D call, TRBD1. TRBV21-1 is noted as a pseudogene. The CDR3 consists of 16 residues. The CDR3 here is CASSKGDRDRPYEQYF. Written as DNA, the CDR3 is TGTGCCAGCAGCAAAGGCGACCGGGACAGGCCCTACGAGCAGTACTTC.

V gene TRBV2 combines with J gene TRBJ1-4; possibly TRBD1 for D (6 bases). Germline V gene sequence: CDR1 SNHLY, CDR2 FYNNEI. This CDR3 contains 17 residues. Trimming took 2 bases from V and 3 from J, leaving 16 bases between them. The CDR3 DNA reads as TGTGCCAGCAGTGAATATATCGTGGGGGCGGCTAATGAAAAACTGTTTTTT. Translating it yields CASSEYIVGAANEKLFF. Filled out from reference TRBV2 and TRBJ1-4, the complete variable domain reads EPEVTQTPSHQVTQMGQEVILRCVPISNHLYFYWYRQILGQKVEFLVSFYNNEISEKSEIFDDQFSVERPDGSNFTLKIRSTKLEDSAMYFCASSEYIVGAANEKLFFGSGTQLSVL.

The rearrangement joins TRBV5-5 to TRBJ1-6; 7 nucleotides line up with TRBD1. The CDR3 runs 15 residues. Germline loops: CDR1 SGHKS, CDR2 YYEKEE (reference sequence). V gave up 2 bases and J gave up 5 bases; unmatched junction bases: 4. DNA for the CDR3: TGTGCCAGCAGCTTCGACAGGGTCAATAATTCACCCCTCCACTTT. Translating gives CASSFDRVNNSPLHF. The full variable domain, its missing parts supplied by reference TRBV5-5 and TRBJ1-6, is DAGVTQSPTHLIKTRGQQVTLRCSPISGHKSVSWYQQVLGQGPQFIFQYYEKEERGRGNFPDRFSARQFPNYSSELNVNALLLGDSALYLCASSFDRVNNSPLHFGNGTRLTVT.